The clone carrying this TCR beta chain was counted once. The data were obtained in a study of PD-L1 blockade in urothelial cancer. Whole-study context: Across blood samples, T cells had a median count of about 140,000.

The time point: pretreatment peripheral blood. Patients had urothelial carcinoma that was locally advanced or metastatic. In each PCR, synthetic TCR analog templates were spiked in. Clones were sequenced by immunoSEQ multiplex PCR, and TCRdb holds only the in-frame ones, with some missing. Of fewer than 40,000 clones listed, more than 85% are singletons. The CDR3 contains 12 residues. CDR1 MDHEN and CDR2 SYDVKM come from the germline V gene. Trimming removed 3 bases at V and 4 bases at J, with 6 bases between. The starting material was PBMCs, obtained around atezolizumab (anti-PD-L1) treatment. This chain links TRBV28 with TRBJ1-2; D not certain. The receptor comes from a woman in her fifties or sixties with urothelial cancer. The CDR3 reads CASSLRSYGYTF. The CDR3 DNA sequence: TGTGCCAGCAGTTTGCGGTCCTATGGCTACACCTTC.